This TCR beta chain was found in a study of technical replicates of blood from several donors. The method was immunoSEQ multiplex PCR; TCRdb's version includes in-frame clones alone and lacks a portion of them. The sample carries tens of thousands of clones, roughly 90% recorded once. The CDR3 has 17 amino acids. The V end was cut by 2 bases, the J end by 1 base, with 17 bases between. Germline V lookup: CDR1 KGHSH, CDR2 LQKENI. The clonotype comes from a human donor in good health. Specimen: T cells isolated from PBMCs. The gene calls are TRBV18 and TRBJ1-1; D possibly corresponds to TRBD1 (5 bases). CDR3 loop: CASSPSPTRGTNTEAFF. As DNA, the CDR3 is TGTGCCAGCTCACCATCACCTACCCGGGGGACGAACACTGAAGCTTTCTTT.